This T cell receptor (beta chain) was sequenced during a study of cytomegalovirus exposure and HLA in healthy donors. Study context: There were approximately 81 million unique TCRs (from HLA-typed donors) in an early data release.

Per germline, CDR1 SGDLS and CDR2 YYNGEE. This CDR3 contains 15 residues. Trimming shortened V by 2 bases and J by 1 base, and 9 bases separated the two germline ends. Study results and caveats: Analysis was performed later, and it showed HLA-associated TCR beta chains to be more clonally expanded than equally common others. Immune exposure information comprised only CMV serostatus. In a later analysis, at a false discovery rate of 0.05, approximately 18,000 TCR beta sequences were associated with HLA alleles.

The primer mix had 60 Vbeta and 13 Jbeta primers. Method: immunoSEQ multiplex PCR; TCRdb's copy keeps in-frame clones and lacks some. The sample contains about 200,000 clones, roughly four fifths of which appear only once. Concerning this clone itself: What it binds is unknown.

This TCR came from a woman aged 40 to 50 in good health and CMV-seronegative. The chain is built from TRBV9 and TRBJ2-2; D not certain. Sequenced: PBMCs. CDR3 loop: CASSVGSLNTGELFF. Written as DNA, the CDR3 is TGTGCCAGCAGCGTCGGGTCTCTGAACACCGGGGAGCTGTTTTTT.